These T cell receptor beta chains were read from a single sample in a study of radiotherapy plus CTLA-4 blockade in lung cancer. Repertoires were generated with immunoSEQ multiplex PCR, while TCRdb's copy carries only in-frame clones and drops some. The table lists fewer than 50,000 clones, 80% to 90% of them singletons. The sample consisted of peripheral blood, taken from a patient treated with radiotherapy plus ipilimumab. The receptors derive from a human donor with non-small cell lung cancer whose response to radiotherapy plus ipilimumab could not be evaluated. Both conserved end residues are part of each CDR3. A D gene is named only where the DNA matches it firmly. Rows give clone size only sometimes, using once, few, many, or a class for an expanded clone.

TRBD1 TRBJ2-1 NA TRBV5-1 CASSPDRGLSYNEQFF TGCGCCAGCAGCCCAGACAGGGGGCTTTCCTACAATGAGCAGTTCTTC
TRBD2 TRBJ2-1 NA TRBV20-1 CSATTGGKQFF TGCAGTGCTACTACGGGGGGGAAGCAGTTCTTC
NA TRBJ1-5 NA TRBV27 CASSPRSRGNQPQHF TGTGCCAGCAGTCCCAGGTCCAGGGGCAATCAGCCCCAGCATTTT
NA TRBJ2-3 NA TRBV29-1 CSVDGGLNTDTQYF TGCAGCGTTGACGGCGGACTTAACACAGATACGCAGTATTTT
TRBD1 TRBJ2-7 NA TRBV27 CASSPTGQGITHEQYF TGTGCCAGCAGTCCCACCGGACAGGGGATCACACACGAGCAGTACTTC
TRBD2 TRBJ2-1 once TRBV28 CASSPSPLANSYNEQFF TGTGCCAGCAGCCCCAGCCCACTAGCGAACTCCTACAATGAGCAGTTCTTC
NA TRBJ2-7 few TRBV4-1 CASSQEGHVSYEQYF TGCGCCAGCAGCCAAGAGGGGCATGTCTCCTACGAGCAGTACTTC
NA TRBJ2-5 NA TRBV5-6 CASSLRTRGQETQYF TGTGCCAGCAGCTTGAGAACTCGGGGCCAAGAGACCCAGTACTTC
TRBD2 TRBJ2-3 NA TRBV5-4 CASSPELIAGDTDTQYF TGTGCCAGCAGCCCCGAGTTGATAGCGGGGGATACAGATACGCAGTATTTT
TRBD2 TRBJ2-1 NA TRBV6-1 CASSVSGGASYNEQFF TGTGCCAGCAGTGTTAGCGGGGGGGCCTCCTACAATGAGCAGTTCTTC
NA TRBJ1-1 NA TRBV11-2 CASSWEGAAFF TGTGCCAGCAGCTGGGAGGGTGCGGCTTTCTTT
TRBD1 TRBJ1-4 NA TRBV5-4 CASSSGQANEKLFF TGTGCCAGCAGCTCCGGACAGGCGAATGAAAAACTGTTTTTT
TRBD1 TRBJ2-3 NA TRBV6-6 CASSYSSQGATDTQYF TGTGCCAGCAGTTACTCGTCCCAGGGGGCCACAGATACGCAGTATTTT
NA TRBJ2-7 few TRBV5-6 CASSLPGGLHYEQYF TGTGCCAGCAGCTTACCCGGGGGGCTTCACTACGAGCAGTACTTC
TRBD1 TRBJ1-2 NA TRBV7-2 CASSLSGGYYTF TGTGCCAGCAGCTTATCAGGGGGCTACTACACCTTC
NA TRBJ2-5 NA TRBV19 CASSTLVRRGQETQYF TGTGCCAGTAGTACTCTCGTTCGCAGGGGCCAAGAGACCCAGTACTTC
TRBD2 TRBJ2-1 NA TRBV4-1 CASRLAGGSYNEQFF TGCGCCAGTCGACTAGCGGGAGGGTCCTACAATGAGCAGTTCTTC
NA TRBJ2-1 NA TRBV13 CASTLPQGDEQFF TGTGCCAGCACCCTACCCCAGGGTGACGAGCAGTTCTTC
TRBD2 TRBJ2-7 NA TRBV28 CASRPGTSGQHYEQYF TGTGCCAGCAGACCAGGGACTAGCGGGCAACATTACGAGCAGTACTTC
NA TRBJ1-2 NA TRBV28 CASSSGVTGYGYTF TGTGCCAGCAGTTCAGGGGTCACGGGCTATGGCTACACCTTC
NA TRBJ2-2 NA TRBV11-2 CASSLVAGAVTGELFF TGTGCCAGCAGCTTAGTCGCAGGGGCGGTCACCGGGGAGCTGTTTTTT
NA TRBJ2-1 NA TRBV13 CASSLPGFRRKEQFF TGTGCCAGCAGCTTACCAGGGTTTAGGAGAAAGGAGCAGTTCTTC
NA TRBJ2-3 few TRBV10-3 CATRDNFEGARTDTQYF TGTGCCACACGGGATAATTTTGAGGGCGCGCGCACAGATACGCAGTATTTT
NA TRBJ2-7 NA TRBV7-9 CASSLDPGGLAYEQYF TGTGCCAGCAGCTTAGATCCTGGGGGCTTAGCCTACGAGCAGTACTTC
NA TRBJ1-5 NA TRBV5-1 CASSFRGGSNQPQHF TGCGCCAGCAGCTTCAGGGGCGGCAGCAATCAGCCCCAGCATTTT